Described below is a single TCR beta chain sequence and its context. The sample comes from a study of blood T cells in healthy people across ages. A second PCR, run for roughly 7 to 11 cycles, used a sample-barcoded 5' primer plus a J-beta primer mix. Every molecule of cDNA carried a tag from a template-switch adaptor with 12 random nucleotides. TCRdb recomputed calls from the 5' RACE reads with MiXCR, one row per CDR3 protein. The sample lists approximately 760,000 distinct CDR3 sequences, just under 25% occurring once. This CDR3 comprises 15 residues. After removal of 6 bases from V and 5 bases from J, the junction contained 6 bases not matched to a gene. Germline loops: CDR1 SNHLY, CDR2 FYNNEI. These data were also filed under a second study, of T cells of mothers and their children. From that second work: The shaping of TCR recombination output by thymic selection is similar in related and unrelated pairs.

The sequenced material came from blood. The genes are TRBV2 and TRBJ2-7, with 14 bases lining up with TRBD2. The source of this sequence is a boy aged 5-17 years in good health. CDR3 sequence (DNA): TGTGCCAGCAGAGGGACTAGCGGGAGCGGGGACGAGCAGTACTTC. It specifies CASRGTSGSGDEQYF.